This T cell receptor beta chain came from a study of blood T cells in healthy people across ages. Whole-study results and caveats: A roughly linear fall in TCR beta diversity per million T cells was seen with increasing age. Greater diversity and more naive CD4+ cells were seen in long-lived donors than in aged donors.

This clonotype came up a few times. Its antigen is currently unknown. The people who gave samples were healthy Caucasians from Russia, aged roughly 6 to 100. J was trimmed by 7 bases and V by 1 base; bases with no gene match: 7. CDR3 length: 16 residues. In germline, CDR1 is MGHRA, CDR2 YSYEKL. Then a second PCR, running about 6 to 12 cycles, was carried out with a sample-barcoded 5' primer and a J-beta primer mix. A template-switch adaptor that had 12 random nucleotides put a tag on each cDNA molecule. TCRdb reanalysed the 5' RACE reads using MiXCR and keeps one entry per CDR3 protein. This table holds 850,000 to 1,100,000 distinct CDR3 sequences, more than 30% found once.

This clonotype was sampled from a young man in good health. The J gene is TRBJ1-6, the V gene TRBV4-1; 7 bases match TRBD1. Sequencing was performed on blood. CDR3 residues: CASSQGEGTANSPLHF. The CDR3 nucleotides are TGCGCCAGCAGCCAAGGTGAAGGGACAGCGAATTCACCCCTCCACTTT.